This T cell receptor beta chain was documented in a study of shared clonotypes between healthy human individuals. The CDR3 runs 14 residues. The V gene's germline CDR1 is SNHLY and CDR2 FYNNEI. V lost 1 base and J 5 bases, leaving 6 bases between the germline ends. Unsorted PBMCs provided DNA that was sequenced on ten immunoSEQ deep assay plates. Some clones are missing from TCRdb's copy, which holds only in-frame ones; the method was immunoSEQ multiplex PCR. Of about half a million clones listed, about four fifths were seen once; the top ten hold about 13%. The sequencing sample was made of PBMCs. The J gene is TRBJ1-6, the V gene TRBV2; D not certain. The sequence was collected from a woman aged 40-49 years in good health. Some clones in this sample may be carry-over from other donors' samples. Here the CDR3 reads CASSEVIDNSPLHF. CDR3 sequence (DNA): TGTGCCAGCAGTGAAGTCATAGATAATTCACCCCTCCACTTT. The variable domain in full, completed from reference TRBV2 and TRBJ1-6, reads EPEVTQTPSHQVTQMGQEVILRCVPISNHLYFYWYRQILGQKVEFLVSFYNNEISEKSEIFDDQFSVERPDGSNFTLKIRSTKLEDSAMYFCASSEVIDNSPLHFGNGTRLTVT.